Below are 4 T cell receptor beta chains sequenced from a single sample in a study of T-cell memory formation after mild COVID-19. TCRdb used MiXCR to reprocess the 5' RACE reads, holding one entry per CDR3 protein. Of roughly 310,000 distinct CDR3 sequences listed, around 15% are singletons. Sequencing used PBMCs or a T cell subset sorted from them (not recorded which). These receptor sequences come from a man between 18 and 35 years old who had mild COVID-19 (a few samples of this study predate the infection). Cell type and time point are not known.

This clonotype was seen a handful of times. The chain recombines TRBV6-5 with TRBJ2-7; D unclear. CDR3 length equals 15 residues. V was cut by 4 bases and J by 4 bases, with 17 bases left in between. The V gene's germline CDR1 is MNHEY and CDR2 SVGAGI. The CDR3 protein is CASSSSQASLYEQYV. CDR3 bases: TGTGCCAGCAGTTCCAGCCAGGCGTCTTTATACGAGCAGTACGTC.

This clonotype was counted only a few times. This sequence joins TRBV7-9 and TRBJ1-5; D is undetermined. Germline CDR1 reads SEHNR; CDR2 reads FQNEAQ (reference sequence). Trimming took 3 bases from V and 3 from J, leaving 3 bases between them. This CDR3 contains 12 residues. Here the CDR3 DNA reads TGTGCCAGCAGCTTTTACAATCAGCCCCAGCATTTT. As protein: CASSFYNQPQHF.

V and J are TRBV28 and TRBJ2-7; TRBD1 matches at 11 bases. The CDR3 length is 15 residues. Trimming cost V 5 bases and J 3 bases; bases outside gene matches: 6. Germline assignment: CDR1 MDHEN and CDR2 SYDVKM. The CDR3 region has the DNA TGTGCCAGCAGTCGTTTAGGGACAGGGGGCTACGAGCAGTACGTC. Protein sequence: CASSRLGTGGYEQYV.

Only a few counts were recorded for this clonotype. V gene TRBV5-1 combines with J gene TRBJ2-5; no reliable D call. This CDR3 contains 14 residues. V lost 2 bases and J 1 base, leaving 9 bases between the germline ends. The germline CDR1 and CDR2 sequences are SGHRS and YFSETQ. This CDR3 is CASSLSWTQETQYF. The CDR3 region has the DNA TGCGCCAGCAGCTTATCGTGGACCCAAGAGACCCAGTACTTC.